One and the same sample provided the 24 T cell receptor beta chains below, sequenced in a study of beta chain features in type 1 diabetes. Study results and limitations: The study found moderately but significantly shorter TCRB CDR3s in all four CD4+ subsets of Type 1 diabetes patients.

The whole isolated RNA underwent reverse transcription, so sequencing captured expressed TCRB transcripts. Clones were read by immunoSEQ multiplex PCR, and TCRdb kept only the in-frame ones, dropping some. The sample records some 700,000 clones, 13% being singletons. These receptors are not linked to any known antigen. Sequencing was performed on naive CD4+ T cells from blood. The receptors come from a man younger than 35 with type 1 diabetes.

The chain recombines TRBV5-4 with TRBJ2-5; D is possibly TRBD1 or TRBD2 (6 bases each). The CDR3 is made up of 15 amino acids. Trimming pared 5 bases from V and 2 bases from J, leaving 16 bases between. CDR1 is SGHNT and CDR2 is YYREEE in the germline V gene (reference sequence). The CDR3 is CASRKPGDLQETQYF. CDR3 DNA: TGTGCCAGCAGAAAACCAGGGGACTTACAAGAGACCCAGTACTTC.

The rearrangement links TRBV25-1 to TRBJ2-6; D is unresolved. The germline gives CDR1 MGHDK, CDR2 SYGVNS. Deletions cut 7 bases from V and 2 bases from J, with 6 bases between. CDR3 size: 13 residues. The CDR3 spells CASTLPGANVLTF. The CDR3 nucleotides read TGTGCCAGCACCCTACCTGGGGCCAACGTCCTGACTTTC.

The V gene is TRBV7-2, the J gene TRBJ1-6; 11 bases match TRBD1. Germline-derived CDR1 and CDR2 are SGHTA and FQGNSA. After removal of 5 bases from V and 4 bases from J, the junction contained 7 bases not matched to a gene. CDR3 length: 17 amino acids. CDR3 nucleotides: TGTGCCAGCAGCCAGGGACAGGGGGTTAGTTATAATTCACCCCTCCACTTT. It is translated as CASSQGQGVSYNSPLHF.

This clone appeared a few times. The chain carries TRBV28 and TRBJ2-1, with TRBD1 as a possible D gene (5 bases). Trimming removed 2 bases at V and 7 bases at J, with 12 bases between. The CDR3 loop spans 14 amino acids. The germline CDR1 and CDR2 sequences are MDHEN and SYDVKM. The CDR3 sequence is CASSLSQGRNEQFF. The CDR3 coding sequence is TGTGCCAGCAGTTTAAGCCAGGGAAGGAATGAGCAGTTCTTC.

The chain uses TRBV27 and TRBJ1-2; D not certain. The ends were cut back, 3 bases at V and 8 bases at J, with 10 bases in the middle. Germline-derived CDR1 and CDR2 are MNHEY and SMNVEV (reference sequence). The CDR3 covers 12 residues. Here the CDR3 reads CASSFNGRGYTF. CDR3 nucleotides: TGTGCCAGCAGTTTTAACGGGCGAGGCTACACCTTC.

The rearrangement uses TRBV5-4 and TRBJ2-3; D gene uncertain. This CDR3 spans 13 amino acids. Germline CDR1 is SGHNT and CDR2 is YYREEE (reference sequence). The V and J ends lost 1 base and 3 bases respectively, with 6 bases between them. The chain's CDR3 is CASSLKGTDTQYF. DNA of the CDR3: TGTGCCAGCAGCTTGAAAGGGACAGATACGCAGTATTTT.

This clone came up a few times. Written as DNA, the CDR3 is TGTGCCAGCCTACTACGACAGGGGAACACTGAAGCTTTCTTT. This translates into CASLLRQGNTEAFF. This chain connects TRBV9 to TRBJ1-1; the match to TRBD1 covers 7 bases. Germline V gene data show CDR1 as SGDLS and CDR2 as YYNGEE. Trimming removed 7 bases from V and 1 base from J; junction bases left unmatched: 7. There are 14 residues in the CDR3. Together with reference TRBV9 and TRBJ1-1, the CDR3 gives the full variable domain: DSGVTQTPKHLITATGQRVTLRCSPRSGDLSVYWYQQSLDQGLQFLIQYYNGEERAKGNILERFSAQQFPDLHSELNLSSLELGDSALYFCASLLRQGNTEAFFGQGTRLTVV.

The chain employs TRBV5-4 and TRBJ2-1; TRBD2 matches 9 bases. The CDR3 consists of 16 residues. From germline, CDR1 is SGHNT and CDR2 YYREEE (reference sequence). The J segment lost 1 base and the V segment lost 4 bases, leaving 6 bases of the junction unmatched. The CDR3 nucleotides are TGTGCCAGCAGCGGCGGGGGGGCCGCTTCCTACAATGAGCAGTTCTTC. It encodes CASSGGGAASYNEQFF.

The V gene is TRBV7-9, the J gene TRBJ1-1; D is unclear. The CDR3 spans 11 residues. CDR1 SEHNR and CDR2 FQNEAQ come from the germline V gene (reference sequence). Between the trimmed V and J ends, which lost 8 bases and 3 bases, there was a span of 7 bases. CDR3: CASRGHTEAFF. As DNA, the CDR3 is TGTGCCAGCCGGGGTCACACTGAAGCTTTCTTT.

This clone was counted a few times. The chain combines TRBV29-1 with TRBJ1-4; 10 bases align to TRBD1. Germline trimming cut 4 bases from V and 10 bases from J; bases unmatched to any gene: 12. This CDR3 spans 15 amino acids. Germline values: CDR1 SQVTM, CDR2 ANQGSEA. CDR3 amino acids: CSVASGTGAQGKLFF. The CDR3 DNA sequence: TGCAGCGTTGCCTCCGGGACAGGGGCTCAGGGAAAACTGTTTTTT.

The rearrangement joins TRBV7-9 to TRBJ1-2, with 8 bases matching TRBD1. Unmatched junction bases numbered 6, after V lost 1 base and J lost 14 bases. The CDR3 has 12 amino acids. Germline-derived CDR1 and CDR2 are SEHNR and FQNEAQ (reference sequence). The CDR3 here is CASSLVTQGATF. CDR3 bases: TGTGCCAGCAGCTTAGTTACGCAGGGGGCGACCTTC.

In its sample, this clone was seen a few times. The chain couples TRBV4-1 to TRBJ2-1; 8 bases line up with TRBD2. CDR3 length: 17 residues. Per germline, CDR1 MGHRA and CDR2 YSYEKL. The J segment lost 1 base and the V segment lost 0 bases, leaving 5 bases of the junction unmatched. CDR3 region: CASSQEGGGTSYNEQFF. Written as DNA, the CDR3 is TGCGCCAGCAGCCAAGAAGGCGGGGGGACTTCCTACAATGAGCAGTTCTTC.

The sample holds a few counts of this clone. CDR3 DNA sequence: TGTGCCAGCACAGCAGGGGCCTATGGCTACACCTTC. Translation: CASTAGAYGYTF. The genes are TRBV6-1 and TRBJ1-2; possibly TRBD1 for D (6 bases). V was clipped by 7 bases and J by 4 bases, with 10 bases between them. The CDR3 consists of 12 residues. Germline V gene lookup returns CDR1 MNHNS and CDR2 SASEGT.

CDR3 sequence reads: CASSLESGVYNEQFF. The CDR3 DNA is TGTGCCAGCAGCTTAGAAAGCGGGGTCTACAATGAGCAGTTCTTC. V usage is TRBV7-3 and J usage is TRBJ2-1; 7 positions agree with TRBD2. Germline CDR1 reads SGHTA; CDR2 reads FQGTGA. The length of the CDR3 is 15 residues. Germline trimming cut 2 bases from V and 3 bases from J; bases unmatched to any gene: 4.

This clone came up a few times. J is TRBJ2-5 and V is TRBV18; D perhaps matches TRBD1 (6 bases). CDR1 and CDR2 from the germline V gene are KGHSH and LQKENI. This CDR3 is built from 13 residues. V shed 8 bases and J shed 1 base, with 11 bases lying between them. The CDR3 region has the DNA TGTGCCAGCAAAAACAGGGCCCAAGAGACCCAGTACTTC. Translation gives CASKNRAQETQYF.

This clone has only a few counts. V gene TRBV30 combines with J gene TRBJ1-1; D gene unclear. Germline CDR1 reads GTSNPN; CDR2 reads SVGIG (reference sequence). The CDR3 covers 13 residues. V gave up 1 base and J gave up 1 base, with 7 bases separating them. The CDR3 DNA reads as TGTGCCTGGAGTGATCAGGAGAACACTGAAGCTTTCTTT. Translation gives CAWSDQENTEAFF.

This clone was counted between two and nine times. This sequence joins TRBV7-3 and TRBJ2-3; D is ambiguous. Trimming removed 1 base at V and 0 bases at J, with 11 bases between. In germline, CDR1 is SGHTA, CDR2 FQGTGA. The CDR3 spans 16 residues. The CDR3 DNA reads TGTGCCAGCAGCTTAAACCCCCTGGGAAGCACAGATACGCAGTATTTT. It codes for CASSLNPLGSTDTQYF.

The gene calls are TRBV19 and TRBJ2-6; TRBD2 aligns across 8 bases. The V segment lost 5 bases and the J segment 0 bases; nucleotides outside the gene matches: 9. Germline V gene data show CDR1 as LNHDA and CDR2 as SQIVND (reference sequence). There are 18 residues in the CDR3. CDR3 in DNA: TGTGCCAGTAGTCGGGAGGGCAGGGGACCCTCTGGGGCCAACGTCCTGACTTTC. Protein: CASSREGRGPSGANVLTF.

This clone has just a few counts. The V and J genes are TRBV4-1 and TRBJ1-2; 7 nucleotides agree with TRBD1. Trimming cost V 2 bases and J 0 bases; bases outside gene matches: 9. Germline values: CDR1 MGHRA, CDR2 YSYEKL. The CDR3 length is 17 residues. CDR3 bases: TGCGCCAGCAGCCAATCCCAGGGGGGTCGTGCTAACTATGGCTACACCTTC. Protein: CASSQSQGGRANYGYTF.

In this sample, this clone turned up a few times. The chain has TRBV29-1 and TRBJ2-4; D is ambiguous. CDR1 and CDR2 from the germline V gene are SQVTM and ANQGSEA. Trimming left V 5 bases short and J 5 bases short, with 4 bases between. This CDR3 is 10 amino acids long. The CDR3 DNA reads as TGCAGCGTTTTAGAAAACATTCAGTACTTC. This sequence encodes CSVLENIQYF.

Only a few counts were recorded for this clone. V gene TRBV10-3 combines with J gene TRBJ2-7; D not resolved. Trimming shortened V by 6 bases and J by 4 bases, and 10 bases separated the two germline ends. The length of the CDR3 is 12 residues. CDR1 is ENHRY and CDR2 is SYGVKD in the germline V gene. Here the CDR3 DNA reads TGTGCCATCAGCGACGACTGGTACGAGCAGTACTTC. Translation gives CAISDDWYEQYF.

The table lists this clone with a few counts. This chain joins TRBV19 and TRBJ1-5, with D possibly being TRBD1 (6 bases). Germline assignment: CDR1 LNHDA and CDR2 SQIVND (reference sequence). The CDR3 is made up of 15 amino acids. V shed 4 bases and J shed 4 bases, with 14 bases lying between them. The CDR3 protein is CASSTRTATNQPQHF. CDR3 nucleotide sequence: TGTGCCAGTAGTACCCGGACAGCCACTAATCAGCCCCAGCATTTT.

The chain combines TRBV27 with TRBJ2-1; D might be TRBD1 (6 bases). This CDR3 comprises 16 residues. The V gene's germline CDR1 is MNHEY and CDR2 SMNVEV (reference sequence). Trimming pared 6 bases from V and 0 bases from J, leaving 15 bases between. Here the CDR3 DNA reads TGTGCCAGCAGGATACAGGGTAGGGGCTCCTACAATGAGCAGTTCTTC. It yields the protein CASRIQGRGSYNEQFF.

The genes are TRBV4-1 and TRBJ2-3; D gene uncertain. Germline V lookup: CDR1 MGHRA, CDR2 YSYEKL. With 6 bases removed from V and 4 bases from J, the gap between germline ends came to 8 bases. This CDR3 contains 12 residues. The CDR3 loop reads CASRGRPDTQYF. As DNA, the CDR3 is TGCGCCAGCAGAGGTAGGCCAGATACGCAGTATTTT.